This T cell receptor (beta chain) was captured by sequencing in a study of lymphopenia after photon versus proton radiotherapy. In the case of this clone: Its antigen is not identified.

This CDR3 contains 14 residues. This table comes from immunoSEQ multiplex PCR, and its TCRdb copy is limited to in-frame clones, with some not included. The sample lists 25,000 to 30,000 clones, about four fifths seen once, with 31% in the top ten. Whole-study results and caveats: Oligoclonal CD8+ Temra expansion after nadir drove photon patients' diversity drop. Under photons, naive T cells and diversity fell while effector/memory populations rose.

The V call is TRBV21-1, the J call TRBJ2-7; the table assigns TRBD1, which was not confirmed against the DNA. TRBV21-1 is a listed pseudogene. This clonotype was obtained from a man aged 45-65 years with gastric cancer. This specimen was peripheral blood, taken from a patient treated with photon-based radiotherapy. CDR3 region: CASSIRDIHYEQYV. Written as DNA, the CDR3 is TGTGCCAGCAGCATCAGGGACATCCACTACGAGCAGTACGTC.